The next 29 T cell receptor beta chains were all read from a single sample in a study of spatial heterogeneity in lung cancer. Findings and caveats of the study: Tumor mutation counts were tracked by expanded intratumoral alpha and beta TCR counts.

The antigens of these receptors remain unknown. Time point reported: sample taken at primary tumor resection. TCRdb used MiXCR to reprocess the 5' RACE reads, holding one entry per CDR3 protein. The data hold 7,000 to 8,000 distinct CDR3 sequences, with roughly 7% observed a single time. Specimen: lung tumor tissue, collected at surgery. The source of these receptors is a male donor with early-stage non-small cell lung cancer.

The sample holds many counts of this clonotype. This chain joins TRBV6-4 and TRBJ2-7; no clear D. The V end lost 2 bases, the J end lost 4 bases, and 15 bases lay between the germline ends. CDR1 is MRHNA and CDR2 is SNTAGT in the germline V gene. The CDR3 runs to 15 residues. The CDR3 is CASSDLSPPLYEQYF. In DNA, the CDR3 is TGTGCCAGCAGTGACCTATCCCCCCCTTTGTACGAGCAGTACTTC.

By share, this clonotype ranks as medium-sized (0.01 to 0.1%). The chain uses TRBV19 and TRBJ2-2, with 8 bases identical to TRBD1. The CDR3 has 14 amino acids. The V and J ends lost 4 bases and 4 bases, in that order; junction bases with no gene match: 2. Germline CDR1 LNHDA, CDR2 SQIVND (reference sequence). DNA for the CDR3: TGTGCCAGTAGTAACAGGGGGTCCACCGGGGAGCTGTTTTTT. Its protein product is CASSNRGSTGELFF.

Judged by abundance, this clonotype is medium-sized. The rearrangement uses TRBV2 and TRBJ2-3; D is possibly TRBD1 or TRBD2 (6 bases each). This CDR3 spans 17 amino acids. Trimming removed 5 bases from V and 0 bases from J, with 18 bases in between. Germline V gene sequence: CDR1 SNHLY, CDR2 FYNNEI. The CDR3: CASSRNRGAASTDTQYF. CDR3 nucleotide sequence: TGTGCCAGCAGTCGGAATAGGGGGGCAGCTAGCACAGATACGCAGTATTTT.

This clonotype turned up a few times. V is TRBV28 and J is TRBJ1-5; D remains ambiguous. V lost 6 bases and J lost 0, with 12 bases in between. The germline V gene has CDR1 MDHEN and CDR2 SYDVKM. This CDR3 spans 15 amino acids. The CDR3 sequence is CASSFLLRSNQPQHF. As DNA, the CDR3 is TGTGCCAGCAGCTTTCTTTTGCGTAGCAATCAGCCCCAGCATTTT.

This clonotype was observed many times. The chain couples TRBV5-6 to TRBJ2-3; D is ambiguous. The germline CDR1 and CDR2 sequences are SGHDT and YYEEEE. With 4 bases removed from V and 4 bases from J, the gap between germline ends came to 13 bases. The CDR3 is 14 residues long. In DNA form, the CDR3 reads TGTGCCAGCAGCCGCGTGAGTTCTTCAGATACGCAGTATTTT. Translation: CASSRVSSSDTQYF.

This clonotype was counted many times. The rearrangement joins TRBV29-1 to TRBJ1-5; 7 nucleotides agree with TRBD1. CDR3 size: 13 residues. The ends lost 5 bases at V and 4 bases at J; junction bases unmatched: 5. Looked up from germline, CDR1 is SQVTM and CDR2 is ANQGSEA. In DNA, the CDR3 is TGCAGCGTTCGGACAGGACTAAATCAGCCCCAGCATTTT. Translating gives CSVRTGLNQPQHF.

This clonotype was observed a single time. The chain couples TRBV4-2 to TRBJ2-6, with D maybe TRBD2 (7 bases). Germline values: CDR1 LGHNA, CDR2 YNFKEQ. The CDR3 sequence is 18 residues long. V was trimmed by 2 bases and J by 0 bases, leaving 14 bases between them. CDR3 sequence: CASSQSGGRNSGANVLTF. The CDR3 DNA sequence: TGTGCCAGCAGCCAATCGGGGGGCCGAAACTCTGGGGCCAACGTCCTGACTTTC.

At least ten counts were recorded for this clonotype. The CDR3 reads CAWSVRVRETQYF. In DNA form, the CDR3 reads TGTGCCTGGAGTGTAAGGGTGCGGGAGACCCAGTACTTC. The chain combines TRBV30 with TRBJ2-5, with unresolved D. V lost 0 bases, J lost 5 bases, and 10 bases lay in between. CDR3 length equals 13 residues. Germline assignment: CDR1 GTSNPN and CDR2 SVGIG (reference sequence).

Judged by abundance, this clonotype is medium-sized. The chain employs TRBV4-2 and TRBJ2-2, with 7 bases matching TRBD2. The germline CDR1 and CDR2 sequences are LGHNA and YNFKEQ. The CDR3 is made up of 17 amino acids. J was trimmed by 4 bases and V by 1 base; bases with no gene match: 9. CDR3 DNA: TGTGCCAGCAGCCAAGGACCCGGGACTATCGTCACCGGGGAGCTGTTTTTT. Translating gives CASSQGPGTIVTGELFF.

This clonotype was counted at least ten times. The chain employs TRBV6-1 and TRBJ1-1, with D uncertain. CDR1 is MNHNS and CDR2 is SASEGT in the germline V gene. V gave up 1 base and J gave up 13 bases, with 22 bases separating them. This CDR3 spans 15 amino acids. CDR3 residues: CASSEGGDSSGRRFF. CDR3 nucleotides: TGTGCCAGCAGTGAAGGGGGAGATTCCTCCGGCCGTCGTTTCTTT.

This clonotype was seen ten or more times. The chain is built from TRBV20-1 and TRBJ2-7; D is tentatively TRBD1 or TRBD2 (7 bases each). V was cut by 6 bases and J by 1 base, with 16 bases left in between. CDR1 is DFQATT and CDR2 is SNEGSKA in the germline V gene (reference sequence). There are 14 residues in the CDR3. The CDR3 DNA follows: TGCAGTGCCCAGGGGGGGCGAGGATCCTACGAGCAGTACTTC. Its protein is CSAQGGRGSYEQYF.

This clonotype came up many times. The chain employs TRBV28 and TRBJ1-5; D remains ambiguous. The V and J ends lost 6 bases and 12 bases respectively, with 9 bases between them. The CDR3 is 10 amino acids. CDR1 is MDHEN, CDR2 SYDVKM, per germline. CDR3 sequence (DNA): TGTGCCAGCAGCCTCCGGAGCCAGCATTTT. This codes for CASSLRSQHF. The variable domain in full, completed from reference TRBV28 and TRBJ1-5, reads DVKVTQSSRYLVKRTGEKVFLECVQDMDHENMFWYRQDPGLGLRLIYFSYDVKMKEKGDIPEGYSVSREKKERFSLILESASTNQTSMYLCASSLRSQHFGDGTRLSIL.

Note on this clonotype: The germline gene is not matched at one end of the junction; a read error may be the cause. The V gene is TRBV29-1, the J gene TRBJ2-2; 9 bases line up with TRBD1. The germline V gene encodes CDR1 SQVTM and CDR2 ANQGSEA. This CDR3 has 11 amino acids. CDR3 amino acids: CSGTGAGGELF. The CDR3 region has the DNA TGCAGCGGGACAGGGGCGGGCGGGGAGCTGTTT.

This clonotype is medium-sized (0.01 to 0.1%). The chain is built from TRBV6-5 and TRBJ1-2; no firm D call. Germline loops: CDR1 MNHEY, CDR2 SVGAGI. Trimming left V 7 bases short and J 8 bases short, with 17 bases between. The CDR3 consists of 13 residues. The CDR3 region is CASMADPRRGYTF. The CDR3 region has the DNA TGTGCCAGCATGGCAGACCCGCGACGCGGCTACACCTTC.

Judged by abundance, this clonotype is medium-sized. The chain couples TRBV28 to TRBJ2-7; 12 nucleotides line up with TRBD1. CDR1 MDHEN and CDR2 SYDVKM come from the germline V gene. V lost 5 bases, J lost 6 bases, and 8 bases stayed unmatched. The CDR3 is 15 amino acids. CDR3 protein: CASSLPGQGAGEQYF. The CDR3 nucleotides are TGTGCCAGCAGTCTCCCGGGACAGGGGGCTGGCGAGCAGTACTTC.

This clonotype rates as medium-sized (0.01 to 0.1%). The V gene is TRBV4-1, the J gene TRBJ1-2; weak D call: TRBD1 (5 bases). The CDR3 totals 15 residues. Trimming shortened V by 2 bases and J by 6 bases, and 16 bases separated the two germline ends. Germline V lookup: CDR1 MGHRA, CDR2 YSYEKL. The CDR3 protein is CASSQTTEQENGYTF. The DNA of the CDR3 is TGCGCCAGCAGCCAAACGACTGAACAGGAGAATGGCTACACCTTC.

This clonotype was recorded at least ten times. The gene calls are TRBV12-3 or TRBV12-4 and TRBJ1-1; a possible D gene is TRBD1 (5 bases). Trimming stripped 4 bases from V and 5 bases from J, with 11 bases between. This CDR3 spans 13 amino acids. CDR3 nucleotide sequence: TGTGCCAGCAGTTCCACTGAGGGGACTGAAGCTTTCTTT. Amino acids: CASSSTEGTEAFF.

By share, this clonotype counts as medium-sized (0.01 to 0.1%). The genes are TRBV25-1 and TRBJ2-1; D not certain. V lost 6 bases and J lost 0, with 9 bases in between. CDR3 size: 14 residues. Germline values: CDR1 MGHDK, CDR2 SYGVNS. The CDR3 spells CASRGPSSYNEQFF. DNA of the CDR3: TGTGCCAGCAGGGGTCCTAGCTCCTACAATGAGCAGTTCTTC.

Concerning this clonotype itself: A much larger clone lies one base from this, so it may be a read error. This CDR3 fails to terminate in the conserved phenylalanine or tryptophan, so it likely reflects a read error. The chain joins TRBV6-1 to TRBJ2-1, with TRBD2 identical over 8 bases. The CDR3 is 15 amino acids. J gave up 4 bases and V 0 bases, and 2 bases lay outside the gene matches. Germline CDR1 MNHNS, CDR2 SASEGT. The CDR3 sequence is CASSEASGGYNEQFY. The CDR3 DNA reads as TGTGCCAGCAGTGAAGCAAGCGGGGGATACAATGAGCAGTTCTAC.

This clonotype is medium-sized by share. The rearrangement uses TRBV6-5 and TRBJ1-2; no clear D. Germline-derived CDR1 and CDR2 are MNHEY and SVGAGI. V lost 5 bases and J 4 bases, leaving 5 bases between the germline ends. CDR3 length: 11 amino acids. CDR3 DNA: TGTGCCAGCAGTAATCGCTATGGCTACACCTTC. Amino acid sequence: CASSNRYGYTF.

This clonotype has a handful of counts. V gene TRBV11-2 combines with J gene TRBJ1-6, with D possibly matching TRBD1 (5 bases). The CDR3 has 17 amino acids. Germline CDR1 SGHAT, CDR2 FQNNGV. Trimming removed 0 bases from V and 3 bases from J, with 12 bases in between. DNA of the CDR3: TGTGCCAGCAGCTTAGAGCCGGGACGCCGCTATAATTCACCCCTCCACTTT. As protein: CASSLEPGRRYNSPLHF. Using reference TRBV11-2 and TRBJ1-6 for the parts outside the CDR3, the full variable domain is EAGVAQSPRYKIIEKRQSVAFWCNPISGHATLYWYQQILGQGPKLLIQFQNNGVVDDSQLPKDRFSAERLKGVDSTLKIQPAKLEDSAVYLCASSLEPGRRYNSPLHFGNGTRLTVT.

This clonotype turned up a few times. The chain recombines TRBV11-2 with TRBJ2-5; either TRBD1 or TRBD2 may supply D (6 bases each). CDR1 SGHAT and CDR2 FQNNGV come from the germline V gene. V lost 5 bases and J lost 4, with 14 bases in between. This CDR3 has 14 residues. As DNA, the CDR3 is TGTGCCAGCAGCAGGACAGCCGGGGGAGAGACCCAGTACTTC. Amino acid sequence: CASSRTAGGETQYF.

This clonotype was seen only a few times. This chain uses TRBV4-1 with TRBJ1-5; D remains unclear. CDR3 length equals 16 residues. Germline V gene lookup returns CDR1 MGHRA and CDR2 YSYEKL. Trimming left V 1 base short and J 0 bases short, with 10 bases between. The CDR3 reads CASSQGKTYSNQPQHF. The CDR3 DNA is TGCGCCAGCAGCCAAGGGAAGACCTATAGCAATCAGCCCCAGCATTTT.

This clonotype came up many times. V is TRBV5-1 and J is TRBJ2-3, with D uncertain. Trimming took 7 bases from V and 2 from J, leaving 14 bases between them. CDR1 and CDR2 from the germline V gene are SGHRS and YFSETQ. The CDR3 covers 14 residues. CDR3 bases: TGCGCCAGCGCCTTCCCAGGAACCACAGATACGCAGTATTTT. Translating gives CASAFPGTTDTQYF.

This clonotype was counted between two and nine times. The chain uses TRBV20-1 and TRBJ2-3, with TRBD2 as a possible D gene (6 bases). CDR3 length: 15 residues. From germline, CDR1 is DFQATT and CDR2 SNEGSKA (reference sequence). With 0 bases removed from V and 0 bases from J, the gap between germline ends came to 10 bases. Written as DNA, the CDR3 is TGCAGTGCTAGAGATTTCGGGGGAAGCACAGATACGCAGTATTTT. Its protein product is CSARDFGGSTDTQYF.

This clonotype showed up just a few times. This chain joins TRBV29-1 and TRBJ1-2; D not certain. The CDR3 runs to 11 residues. The V gene lost 3 bases and the J gene lost 4 bases, with 6 bases spanning the gap. Per germline, CDR1 SQVTM and CDR2 ANQGSEA. CDR3 protein: CSVEVVYGYTF. The CDR3 DNA is TGCAGCGTTGAGGTGGTCTATGGCTACACCTTC.

In its sample, this clonotype ranks as medium-sized. The chain joins TRBV7-2 to TRBJ1-5, with D uncertain. The CDR3 is made up of 16 amino acids. The V end was cut by 2 bases, the J end by 1 base, with 12 bases between. Germline V gene data show CDR1 as SGHTA and CDR2 as FQGNSA. In nucleotides, the CDR3 is TGTGCCAGCAGCTTATATTCCTCAGCGAGCAATCAGCCCCAGCATTTT. Its protein product is CASSLYSSASNQPQHF.

The chain uses TRBV19 and TRBJ2-4; TRBD2 matches at 8 bases. V dropped 6 bases and J dropped 0; count of bases not matched to a gene: 7. The length of the CDR3 is 16 residues. From germline, CDR1 is LNHDA and CDR2 SQIVND (reference sequence). In DNA, the CDR3 is TGTGCCAGTAGACATCTTAGCGGGGTAGCCAAAAACATTCAGTACTTC. As protein: CASRHLSGVAKNIQYF.

This clonotype came up many times. The chain has TRBV25-1 and TRBJ2-4; 10 bases map to TRBD1. With 5 bases clipped from V and 5 bases from J, the junction kept 6 bases outside the gene matches. The germline gives CDR1 MGHDK, CDR2 SYGVNS. This CDR3 comprises 15 residues. The CDR3 coding sequence is TGTGCCAGCAGTCCGCCCGGGACAGGGGAAAACATTCAGTACTTC. It specifies CASSPPGTGENIQYF.